The entry that follows covers one T cell receptor (beta chain) sequence. An end of the junction differs from the germline gene, which may be a read error. Each 20-30 mg portion of unsorted bulk tissue served as the source for co-extraction of RNA and DNA. The researchers produced TCR beta cDNA from approximately 540 ng total RNA with a constant-region primer. Libraries for TCR beta were built through three nested multiplex PCR rounds, which together made up a slightly modified ARM-PCR procedure. Running roughly 10 cycles apiece, the first two PCR rounds relied on TRBV1-TRBV30 forward primers together with a C-beta reverse primer. TCRdb used MiXCR to reprocess the multiplex PCR reads, holding one entry per CDR3 protein. The sample records approximately 76,000 distinct CDR3 sequences, 70% to 80% being singletons. These data come from a study of tumor-infiltrating lymphocytes in primary liver carcinoma.

The CDR3 contains 14 residues. Germline CDR1 reads SQVTM; CDR2 reads ANQGSEA. The sequence was collected from a woman aged 60-75 years with primary liver carcinoma and hepatitis B virus infection. The chain is built from TRBV29-1 and TRBJ1-5; weak D call: TRBD1 (5 bases). The sample comprised liver tumor tissue from sampling region 4. Indicated subset: tumor region T4, right-lateral pole. This CDR3 reads CSDVWGVGNQPQHF. The CDR3 nucleotides are TGCAGCGATGTTTGGGGGGTGGGCAATCAGCCGCAGCATTTT.